The subject of this entry is one TCR beta chain. Germline V gene lookup returns CDR1 MNHNS and CDR2 SASEGT. CDR3 length: 15 amino acids. V shed 4 bases and J 3 bases; nucleotides not matched to a gene: 6. This sample is drawn from a study of PD-L1 blockade in urothelial cancer. Study information: The study recovered a median of roughly 150,000 T cells per blood sample.

The time point here: peripheral blood 6 weeks after treatment start. Sequenced by immunoSEQ multiplex PCR; TCRdb stores in-frame clones only, minus some. The sample contains around 50,000 clones, about 85% of which appear only once. The sequences come from PBMCs, collected around atezolizumab (anti-PD-L1) treatment. This receptor was obtained from a man in his fifties or sixties with urothelial cancer. The chain has TRBV6-1 and TRBJ2-3; TRBD2 agrees at 8 bases. The chain's CDR3 is CASSVRRGATDTQYF. CDR3 DNA sequence: TGTGCCAGCAGTGTTCGGCGGGGGGCAACAGATACGCAGTATTTT.